The entry that follows covers one TCR beta chain sequence. Followed longitudinally, the Seattle patients had been enrolled during active infection. Original handling: Reference gene primer amplification yielded estimated nucleated cell counts. Profiled with immunoSEQ multiplex PCR; TCRdb holds only in-frame clones, not every one. That table furnishes V, J and clone size, whereas the DNA furnished D and trimming. There are about 210,000 clones in the sample; 84% occur only once, and about 10% lies in the top ten. The sample originates from a study of blood T cell repertoires in COVID-19. Overall study context: Samples of COVID-19 (acute and convalescent) were obtained from the United States, Italy and Spain. Sources were T cells, B-cell-depleted T cells, or PBMCs; the material itself was cDNA or gDNA.

The sequence came from an elderly woman with COVID-19, enrolled during active disease. Sequencing used peripheral blood.

The CDR3 DNA sequence: TGTGCCAGCAGTCCAGACATCGGTTTTAACACCATATATTTT. Translating it yields CASSPDIGFNTIYF. This chain links TRBV14 with TRBJ1-3, with D unresolved. This CDR3 comprises 14 residues. Germline loops: CDR1 SGHDN, CDR2 FVKESK. V shed 6 bases and J shed 7 bases, with 16 bases lying between them.